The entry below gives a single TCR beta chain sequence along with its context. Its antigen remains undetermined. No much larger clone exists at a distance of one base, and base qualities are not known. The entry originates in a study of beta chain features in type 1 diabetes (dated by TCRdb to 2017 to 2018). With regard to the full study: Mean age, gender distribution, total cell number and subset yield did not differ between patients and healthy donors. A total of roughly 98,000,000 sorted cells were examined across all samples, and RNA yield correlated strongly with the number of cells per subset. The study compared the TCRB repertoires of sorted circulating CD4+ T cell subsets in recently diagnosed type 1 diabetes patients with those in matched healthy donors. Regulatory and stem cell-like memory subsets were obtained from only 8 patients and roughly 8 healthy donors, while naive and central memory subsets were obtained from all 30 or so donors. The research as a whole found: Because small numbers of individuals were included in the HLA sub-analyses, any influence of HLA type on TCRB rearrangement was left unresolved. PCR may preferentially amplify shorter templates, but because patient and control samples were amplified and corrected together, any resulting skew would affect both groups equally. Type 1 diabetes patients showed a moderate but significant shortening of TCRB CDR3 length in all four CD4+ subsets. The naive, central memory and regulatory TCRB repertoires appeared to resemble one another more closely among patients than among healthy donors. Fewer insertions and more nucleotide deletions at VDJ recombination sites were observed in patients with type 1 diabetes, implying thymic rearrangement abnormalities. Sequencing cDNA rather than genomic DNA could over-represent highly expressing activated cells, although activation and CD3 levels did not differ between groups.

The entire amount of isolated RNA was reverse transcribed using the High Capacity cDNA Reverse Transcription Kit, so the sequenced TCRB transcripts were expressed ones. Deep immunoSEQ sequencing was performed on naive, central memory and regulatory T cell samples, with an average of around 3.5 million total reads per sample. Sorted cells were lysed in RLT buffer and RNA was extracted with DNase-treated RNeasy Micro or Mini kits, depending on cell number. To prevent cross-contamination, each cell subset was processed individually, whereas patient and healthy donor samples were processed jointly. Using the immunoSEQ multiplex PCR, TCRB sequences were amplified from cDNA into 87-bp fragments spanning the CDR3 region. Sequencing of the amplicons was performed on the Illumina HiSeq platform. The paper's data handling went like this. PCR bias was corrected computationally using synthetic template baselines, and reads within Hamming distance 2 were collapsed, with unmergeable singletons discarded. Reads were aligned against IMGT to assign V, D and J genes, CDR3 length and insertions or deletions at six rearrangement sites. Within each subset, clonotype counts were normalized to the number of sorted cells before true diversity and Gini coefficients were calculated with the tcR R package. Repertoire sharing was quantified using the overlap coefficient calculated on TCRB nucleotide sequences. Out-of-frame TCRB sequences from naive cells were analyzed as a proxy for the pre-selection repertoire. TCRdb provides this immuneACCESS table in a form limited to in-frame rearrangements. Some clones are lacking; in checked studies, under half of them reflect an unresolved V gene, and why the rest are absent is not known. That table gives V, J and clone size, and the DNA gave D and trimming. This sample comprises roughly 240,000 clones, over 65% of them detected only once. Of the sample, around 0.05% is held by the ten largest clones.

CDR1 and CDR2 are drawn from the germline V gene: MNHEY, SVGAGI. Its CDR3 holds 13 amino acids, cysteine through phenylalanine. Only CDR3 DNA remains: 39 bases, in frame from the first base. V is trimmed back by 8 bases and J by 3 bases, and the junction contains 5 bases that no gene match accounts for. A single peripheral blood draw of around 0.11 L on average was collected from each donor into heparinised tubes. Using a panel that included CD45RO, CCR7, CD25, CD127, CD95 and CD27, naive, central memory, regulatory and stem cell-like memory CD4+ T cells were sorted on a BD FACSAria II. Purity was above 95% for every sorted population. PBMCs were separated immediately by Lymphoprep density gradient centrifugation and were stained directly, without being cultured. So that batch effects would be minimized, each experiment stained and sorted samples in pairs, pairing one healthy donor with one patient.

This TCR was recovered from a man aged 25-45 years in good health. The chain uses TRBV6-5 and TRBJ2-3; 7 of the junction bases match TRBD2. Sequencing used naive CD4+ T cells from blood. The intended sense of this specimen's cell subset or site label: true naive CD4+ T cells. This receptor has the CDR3 CASSGGRTDTQYF. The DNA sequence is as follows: TGTGCCAGCTCCGGGGGGAGGACAGATACGCAGTATTTT.